The 27 T cell receptor beta chains reported below all come from one sample, sequenced in a study of memory CD4+ T cells and cytomegalovirus serostatus (dated by TCRdb to about 2019). A FACSAria II was used to sort memory CD4+ T cells, defined as single viable CD3+CD4+CD8-CD45RO+ cells. Library construction relied on the immunoSEQ multiplex PCR assay. TCRdb provides this immuneACCESS table in a form limited to in-frame rearrangements. Some clones are lacking; in checked studies, under half of them reflect an unresolved V gene, and why the rest are absent is not known. Present in this sample are 50,000 or so clones, roughly 79% of which were seen just once. The ten largest clones capture roughly 1.7% of the sample. Source material: memory CD4+ T cells from blood. These receptors originate from an adult in good health and CMV-seronegative.

The J gene is TRBJ2-5, the V gene TRBV6-1; D is possibly TRBD2 (5 bases). Germline V CDR1 and CDR2: MNHNS, SASEGT. The CDR3 covers 14 residues. Trimming stripped 3 bases from V and 3 bases from J, with 11 bases between. The chain's CDR3 is CASSEDLRKETQYF. As DNA, the CDR3 is TGTGCCAGCAGTGAGGACTTACGAAAAGAGACCCAGTACTTC.

V gene TRBV19 combines with J gene TRBJ2-1, with 10 bases aligning to TRBD2. Looked up from germline, CDR1 is LNHDA and CDR2 is SQIVND (reference sequence). The CDR3 sequence is 16 residues long. Unmatched junction bases numbered 5, after V lost 0 bases and J lost 6 bases. CDR3: CASSIESGGVRNEQFF. CDR3 DNA: TGTGCCAGTAGTATAGAAAGCGGGGGGGTTCGCAATGAGCAGTTCTTC.

J is TRBJ2-7 and V is TRBV7-2; D unresolved. Trimming pared 4 bases from V and 4 bases from J, leaving 8 bases between. Per the germline V gene, CDR1 is SGHTA and CDR2 is FQGNSA. CDR3 length equals 12 residues. The CDR3 here is CASSSQVYEQYF. In DNA form, the CDR3 reads TGTGCCAGCAGCTCCCAGGTTTACGAGCAGTACTTC.

Only a few counts were recorded for this clone. V gene TRBV9 combines with J gene TRBJ1-5; 9 bases are a match to TRBD1. This CDR3 comprises 17 residues. J was trimmed by 1 base and V by 1 base; bases with no gene match: 6. The germline V gene has CDR1 SGDLS and CDR2 YYNGEE. The CDR3 coding sequence is TGTGCCAGCAGCGTAAACAGGGGGCGATCGAGCAATCAGCCCCAGCATTTT. Amino acids: CASSVNRGRSSNQPQHF.

V usage is TRBV27 and J usage is TRBJ1-1; D unclear. CDR1 and CDR2 from the germline V gene are MNHEY and SMNVEV (reference sequence). CDR3 length: 11 residues. V was clipped by 6 bases and J by 1 base, with 3 bases between them. The CDR3 sequence: CASRKNTEAFF. In DNA, the CDR3 is TGTGCCAGCAGGAAGAACACTGAAGCTTTCTTT.

DNA of the CDR3: TGTGCCAGCAGGCACGACAGTATCCGGCGGGGGTATAATTCACCCCTCCACTTT. Translating it yields CASRHDSIRRGYNSPLHF. This rearrangement joins TRBV28 to TRBJ1-6; D perhaps matches TRBD1 (5 bases). The germline gives CDR1 MDHEN, CDR2 SYDVKM. Trimming cost V 6 bases and J 4 bases, with 22 bases left between them. CDR3 length equals 18 residues.

The CDR3, as DNA: TGTGCCAGCAGCCGGCTTTCGGGGCCTAACTACAATGAGCAGTTCTTC. This encodes CASSRLSGPNYNEQFF. The gene calls are TRBV28 and TRBJ2-1; D may match TRBD1 or TRBD2 (5 bases each). The germline V and J ends were trimmed by 6 bases and 3 bases, with 18 bases remaining between them. The CDR3 covers 16 residues. Germline values: CDR1 MDHEN, CDR2 SYDVKM. Full variable domain (missing parts from reference TRBV28 and TRBJ2-1): DVKVTQSSRYLVKRTGEKVFLECVQDMDHENMFWYRQDPGLGLRLIYFSYDVKMKEKGDIPEGYSVSREKKERFSLILESASTNQTSMYLCASSRLSGPNYNEQFFGPGTRLTVL.

The chain has TRBV7-2 and TRBJ2-3; no clear D. The V end was cut by 5 bases, the J end by 2 bases, with 2 bases between. The CDR3 loop spans 11 amino acids. Germline CDR1 SGHTA, CDR2 FQGNSA. The chain's CDR3 is CASSPTDTQYF. The DNA for the CDR3 is TGTGCCAGCAGCCCCACAGATACGCAGTATTTT.

The chain combines TRBV6-6 with TRBJ1-1; D is undetermined. V lost 5 bases to trimming and J lost 5 bases, with 21 bases between them. Germline V gives CDR1 MNHNY, CDR2 SVGAGI (reference sequence). CDR3 length: 16 amino acids. CDR3 protein: CASSRSDRIRLTEAFF. The CDR3 DNA reads as TGTGCCAGCAGTCGATCGGACCGAATAAGGTTGACTGAAGCTTTCTTT.

This clone appeared a few times. The chain links TRBV5-1 to TRBJ2-7, with no clear D. The CDR3 has 14 residues. V lost 1 base and J lost 1, with 9 bases in between. CDR1 is SGHRS and CDR2 is YFSETQ in the germline V gene. CDR3 region: CASSLNAASYEQYF. CDR3 nucleotides: TGCGCCAGCAGCTTGAACGCTGCGTCCTACGAGCAGTACTTC. Full variable domain (remainder filled in from reference TRBV5-1 and TRBJ2-7): KAGVTQTPRYLIKTRGQQVTLSCSPISGHRSVSWYQQTPGQGLQFLFEYFSETQRNKGNFPGRFSGRQFSNSRSEMNVSTLELGDSALYLCASSLNAASYEQYFGPGTRLTVT.

The V and J genes are TRBV7-2 and TRBJ1-1; D remains unclear. The germline V gene encodes CDR1 SGHTA and CDR2 FQGNSA. This CDR3 is 13 amino acids long. The V end lost 2 bases, the J end lost 7 bases, and 11 bases lay between the germline ends. The DNA of the CDR3 is TGTGCCAGCAGCTTAACGAGGACCCGTGAAGCTTTCTTT. It translates to CASSLTRTREAFF.

For the CDR3, the DNA is TGTGCCAGCAGTGGGCAGACAGGGCGGAACACCATATATTTT. Residues: CASSGQTGRNTIYF. The V and J genes are TRBV6-1 and TRBJ1-3; 7 bases map to TRBD1. Germline CDR1 MNHNS, CDR2 SASEGT. The CDR3 contains 14 residues. Losses at the gene ends were 4 bases for V and 7 bases for J; bases not matched to a gene: 7.

V usage is TRBV4-2 and J usage is TRBJ2-6; no reliable D call. With 1 base removed from V and 6 bases from J, the gap between germline ends came to 10 bases. CDR1 and CDR2 (germline): LGHNA, YNFKEQ. CDR3 length: 15 amino acids. The CDR3 is CASSQAGTEANVLTF. In DNA, the CDR3 is TGTGCCAGCAGCCAAGCAGGAACTGAGGCCAACGTCCTGACTTTC.

J is TRBJ2-7 and V is TRBV29-1; no definite D call. V lost 6 bases to trimming and J lost 3 bases, with 15 bases between them. The germline V gene has CDR1 SQVTM and CDR2 ANQGSEA. The CDR3 loop spans 13 amino acids. CDR3 DNA sequence: TGCAGCGTGAGTGGGAATCGAGTCTACGAGCAGTACTTC. It is translated as CSVSGNRVYEQYF.

V and J are TRBV6-1 and TRBJ1-2, with D possibly being TRBD1 (5 bases). In germline, CDR1 is MNHNS, CDR2 SASEGT. The CDR3 extends over 13 amino acids. V was clipped by 2 bases and J by 9 bases, with 13 bases between them. The CDR3 DNA reads as TGTGCCAGCAGTGAATCCGGGGGGAAAAGCTACACCTTC. Amino acids: CASSESGGKSYTF.

V usage is TRBV28 and J usage is TRBJ1-1, with 7 bases identical to TRBD1. The germline CDR1 and CDR2 sequences are MDHEN and SYDVKM. J was trimmed by 1 base and V by 6 bases; bases with no gene match: 8. CDR3 length: 15 residues. The CDR3 sequence: CASRDAGTANTEAFF. The CDR3 nucleotides read TGTGCCAGCAGGGACGCCGGGACAGCGAACACTGAAGCTTTCTTT.

The chain uses TRBV25-1 and TRBJ2-2; D might be TRBD1 or TRBD2, each matching 5 bases. V was clipped by 6 bases and J by 2 bases, with 10 bases between them. The CDR3 loop spans 14 amino acids. Germline CDR1 reads MGHDK; CDR2 reads SYGVNS. CDR3 DNA: TGTGCCAGCAGGGGTGGGGGTAACACCGGGGAGCTGTTTTTT. Residues: CASRGGGNTGELFF.

This chain uses TRBV7-9 with TRBJ2-5; D is unclear. Germline V lookup: CDR1 SEHNR, CDR2 FQNEAQ (reference sequence). The germline V and J ends were trimmed by 3 bases and 5 bases, with 13 bases remaining between them. CDR3 length: 14 residues. The CDR3 DNA reads as TGTGCCAGCAGCTTTCTCCGTAATGGGGAGACCCAGTACTTC. Its translation: CASSFLRNGETQYF.

Regarding this clone: This same CDR3 is encoded by further DNA sequences in the sample. The chain combines TRBV7-2 with TRBJ1-5; maybe TRBD1 (5 bases). This CDR3 region has 14 residues. V was clipped by 5 bases and J by 2 bases, with 10 bases between them. The germline V gene encodes CDR1 SGHTA and CDR2 FQGNSA. DNA of the CDR3: TGTGCCAGCAGCCCAACAGGTGGCAATCAGCCCCAGCATTTT. This encodes CASSPTGGNQPQHF.

CDR3 residues: CASSLLAGSYNEQFF. CDR3 bases: TGTGCCAGCAGCTTATTAGCGGGGTCCTACAATGAGCAGTTCTTC. The chain links TRBV7-9 to TRBJ2-1; 8 bases line up with TRBD2. The CDR3 length is 15 residues. Trimming took 2 bases from V and 1 from J; bases not matched to a gene: 1. The germline gives CDR1 SEHNR, CDR2 FQNEAQ (reference sequence).

This clone was detected only once. The V call is TRBV10-3, the J call TRBJ1-5; D uncertain. The CDR3 loop spans 13 amino acids. Trimming stripped 3 bases from V and 5 bases from J, with 8 bases between. Germline lookup yields CDR1 ENHRY and CDR2 SYGVKD. The CDR3 sequence is CAISDQMDQPQHF. In DNA, the CDR3 is TGTGCCATCAGTGACCAGATGGATCAGCCCCAGCATTTT.

The chain combines TRBV6-6 with TRBJ1-1; tentatively, D is TRBD1 (6 bases). Germline V gives CDR1 MNHNY, CDR2 SVGAGI (reference sequence). Trimming removed 2 bases at V and 2 bases at J, with 9 bases between. CDR3 size: 14 residues. The CDR3 protein is CASSYRTENTEAFF. The DNA for the CDR3 is TGTGCCAGCAGTTACCGGACAGAAAACACTGAAGCTTTCTTT.

The V and J genes are TRBV7-9 and TRBJ2-7, with D uncertain. Germline V gives CDR1 SEHNR, CDR2 FQNEAQ (reference sequence). The length of the CDR3 is 14 residues. V lost 1 base and J lost 3, with 10 bases in between. CDR3 region: CASSLDQSYYEQYF. CDR3 nucleotide sequence: TGTGCCAGCAGCTTAGACCAATCCTACTACGAGCAGTACTTC.

As regards this clone: Different DNA sequences within this sample yield the same CDR3. Here the CDR3 reads CASKGNTEAFF. In DNA form, the CDR3 reads TGTGCCAGCAAAGGAAACACTGAAGCTTTCTTT. This sequence joins TRBV28 and TRBJ1-1; D not certain. CDR1 is MDHEN and CDR2 is SYDVKM in the germline V gene. The V and J ends lost 7 bases and 2 bases respectively, with 5 bases between them. The length of the CDR3 is 11 residues.

The rearrangement links TRBV6-1 to TRBJ1-1; D uncertain. The germline V and J ends were trimmed by 5 bases and 7 bases, with 17 bases remaining between them. Germline V CDR1 and CDR2: MNHNS, SASEGT. The CDR3 has 14 amino acids. CDR3 DNA: TGTGCCAGCAGTCGCCTCCCCCTAGAGTTTGAAGCTTTCTTT. Amino acids: CASSRLPLEFEAFF.

V usage is TRBV11-2 and J usage is TRBJ2-5, with TRBD2 matching 9 bases. This CDR3 is 19 amino acids long. The germline CDR1 and CDR2 sequences are SGHAT and FQNNGV. V lost 1 base and J lost 5; bases outside the gene matches: 17. The CDR3 region has the DNA TGTGCCAGCAGCTTAGTCGGTGGGCTAGCGGGGACCTACGGGGAGACCCAGTACTTC. It translates to CASSLVGGLAGTYGETQYF.

In DNA, the CDR3 is TGTGCCACAACTTTAGCGGGACCGAGGGATACGCAGTATTTT. Protein sequence: CATTLAGPRDTQYF. The chain joins TRBV19 to TRBJ2-3; 8 bases line up with TRBD2. CDR3 length equals 14 residues. Unmatched junction bases numbered 12, after V lost 10 bases and J lost 6 bases. The germline V gene encodes CDR1 LNHDA and CDR2 SQIVND (reference sequence).